This entry lists 12 T cell receptor beta chains sequenced from one sample in a study of T cell changes during pregnancy in multiple sclerosis. The assay was immunoSEQ multiplex PCR, and TCRdb's table has in-frame clones only and misses some. The table lists about 93,000 clones, around 93% of them singletons. The starting material was peripheral blood, obtained before pregnancy. The receptors here all came from a female donor with multiple sclerosis, enrolled in a pregnancy study.

The chain combines TRBV6-1 with TRBJ2-7; D unresolved. Germline CDR1 reads MNHNS; CDR2 reads SASEGT. This CDR3 region has 13 residues. V was pared by 2 bases and J by 4 bases, with 9 bases between. CDR3 coding DNA: TGTGCCAGCAGTGAAACAGAGCCTTACGAGCAGTACTTC. This codes for CASSETEPYEQYF.

The V and J genes are TRBV4-1 and TRBJ2-7, with 7 bases matching TRBD2. The CDR3 is 16 amino acids. The V gene's germline CDR1 is MGHRA and CDR2 YSYEKL. V lost 1 base, J lost 4 bases, and 10 bases stayed unmatched. For the CDR3, the DNA is TGCGCCAGCAGCCAAGTCTCCGGCGGGAGTCGATACGAGCAGTACTTC. This encodes CASSQVSGGSRYEQYF.

This clone has only a few counts. V gene TRBV30 combines with J gene TRBJ1-1, with 7 bases fitting TRBD1. There are 19 residues in the CDR3. Unmatched junction bases numbered 18, after V lost 0 bases and J lost 2 bases. CDR1 is GTSNPN, CDR2 SVGIG, per germline (reference sequence). The CDR3 region has the DNA TGTGCCTGGAGTGTAGAACGCAGGGGGTCCCGTCATCTTAACACTGAAGCTTTCTTT. This sequence encodes CAWSVERRGSRHLNTEAFF.

The chain employs TRBV5-1 and TRBJ2-3; 12 bases align to TRBD2. Per the germline V gene, CDR1 is SGHRS and CDR2 is YFSETQ. This CDR3 is built from 15 residues. V gave up 6 bases and J gave up 2 bases; unmatched junction bases: 4. Written as DNA, the CDR3 is TGCGCCAGCACCCTAGCGGGGGGGTACACAGATACGCAGTATTTT. It yields the protein CASTLAGGYTDTQYF.

The CDR3 spells CASSYSISAGGLGYTF. CDR3 sequence (DNA): TGTGCCAGCAGTTACTCGATATCCGCGGGGGGCCTTGGCTACACCTTC. The rearrangement joins TRBV6-6 to TRBJ1-2; tentatively, D is TRBD1 (6 bases). V lost 0 bases and J 7 bases, leaving 18 bases between the germline ends. In germline, CDR1 is MNHNY, CDR2 SVGAGI (reference sequence). The CDR3 covers 16 residues.

The CDR3 loop is CASSLYGASARIGYNEQFF. The CDR3 region has the DNA TGTGCCAGCAGTTTATATGGGGCTTCAGCGAGAATTGGGTACAATGAGCAGTTCTTC. This chain uses TRBV28 with TRBJ2-1; the D gene is possibly TRBD1 (5 bases). Trimming removed 1 base from V and 4 bases from J, with 23 bases in between. This CDR3 has 19 residues. The germline gives CDR1 MDHEN, CDR2 SYDVKM.

The chain employs TRBV6-1 and TRBJ1-1; D may be TRBD1 (5 bases). Germline-derived CDR1 and CDR2 are MNHNS and SASEGT. V lost 2 bases to trimming and J lost 1 base, with 17 bases between them. This CDR3 comprises 17 residues. CDR3 region: CASSEFPRGGANTEAFF. For the CDR3, the DNA is TGTGCCAGCAGTGAATTTCCGCGGGGAGGGGCGAACACTGAAGCTTTCTTT.

The chain is built from TRBV18 and TRBJ2-7, with 9 bases aligning to TRBD1. Unmatched junction bases numbered 2, after V lost 0 bases and J lost 2 bases. CDR3 length: 15 amino acids. Germline lookup yields CDR1 KGHSH and CDR2 LQKENI. The CDR3: CASSPPGTGPYEQYF. The CDR3 DNA follows: TGTGCCAGCTCACCACCGGGGACAGGGCCCTACGAGCAGTACTTC. The entire variable domain, with the rest obtained from reference TRBV18 and TRBJ2-7, is as follows: NAGVMQNPRHLVRRRGQEARLRCSPMKGHSHVYWYRQLPEEGLKFMVYLQKENIIDESGMPKERFSAEFPKEGPSILRIQQVVRGDSAAYFCASSPPGTGPYEQYFGPGTRLTVT.

The sample holds one count of this clone. This chain links TRBV9 with TRBJ2-2; the D gene is possibly TRBD2 (6 bases). Looked up from germline, CDR1 is SGDLS and CDR2 is YYNGEE. The CDR3 has 14 amino acids. Between the trimmed V and J ends, which lost 3 bases and 2 bases, there was a span of 8 bases. The CDR3 loop is CASSATSNTGELFF. The CDR3 region has the DNA TGTGCCAGCAGCGCTACTAGCAACACCGGGGAGCTGTTTTTT.

The chain has TRBV2 and TRBJ1-3; a possible D gene is TRBD1 (5 bases). V lost 11 bases and J lost 2, with 19 bases in between. Germline CDR1 SNHLY, CDR2 FYNNEI. This CDR3 has 15 amino acids. The CDR3 is CAATTWGGAGNTIYF. The CDR3 coding sequence is TGTGCCGCCACCACATGGGGAGGGGCTGGAAACACCATATATTTT.

The chain uses TRBV7-2 and TRBJ2-3; D may be TRBD2 (5 bases). V dropped 5 bases and J dropped 1 base, with 10 bases sitting between them. The CDR3 totals 14 residues. Germline V gene data show CDR1 as SGHTA and CDR2 as FQGNSA. CDR3 bases: TGTGCCAGCAGCCGGGAAAGGCGCACAGATACGCAGTATTTT. This sequence encodes CASSRERRTDTQYF. Combining the CDR3 with reference TRBV7-2 and TRBJ2-3 gives the whole variable domain GAGVSQSPSNKVTEKGKDVELRCDPISGHTALYWYRQSLGQGLEFLIYFQGNSAPDKSGLPSDRFSAERTGGSVSTLTIQRTQQEDSAVYLCASSRERRTDTQYFGPGTRLTVL.

V gene TRBV5-1 combines with J gene TRBJ1-1; D is possibly TRBD1 (6 bases). The CDR3 contains 13 residues. Deletions cut 0 bases from V and 11 bases from J, with 14 bases between. CDR1 and CDR2 from the germline V gene are SGHRS and YFSETQ. DNA of the CDR3: TGCGCCAGCAGCTTGGGGGGGGGCGAGGAGGCTTTCTTT. Residues: CASSLGGGEEAFF.